The source of this T cell receptor (beta chain) is a study of PD-1 blockade in mismatch repair-deficient tumors. PCR or immunohistochemistry showed mismatch repair deficiency in every enrolled patient. Using immunoSEQ multiplex PCR, the repertoire was profiled, and TCRdb retains in-frame clones only, with some absent. The sample has approximately 16,000 clones; approximately 87% are singletons. The germline CDR1 and CDR2 sequences are LNHNV and YYDKDF (reference sequence). The CDR3 sequence is 12 residues long. J was trimmed by 12 bases and V by 0 bases; bases with no gene match: 4. The chain couples TRBV15 to TRBJ2-5; TRBD2 aligns across 7 bases. Sequencing was performed on PBMCs, taken roughly 24 weeks after starting pembrolizumab. This clonotype was obtained from an adult with mismatch repair-deficient cancer. CDR3 protein: CATSRDGGRKYF. In nucleotides, the CDR3 is TGTGCCACCAGCAGAGACGGCGGGAGAAAGTACTTC.